Listed here are 12 T cell receptor beta chains from one sample, sequenced in a study of CD8 T cells in ankylosing spondylitis. Findings and caveats of the study: A motif of eight highly homologous TCR beta variants was seen as apparently characteristic of ankylosing spondylitis blood.

The antigens of these receptors remain unknown. TCRdb itself ran the 5' RACE reads through MiXCR, one entry per CDR3 protein. Of 670,000 or so distinct CDR3 sequences in the sample, 15% to 20% were seen once. The sequencing input was blood, either unsorted or a sorted T cell fraction (not recorded which). The receptors shown here come from a male donor with ankylosing spondylitis.

The chain couples TRBV20-1 to TRBJ2-3; 11 bases match TRBD2. V was pared by 3 bases and J by 2 bases, with 7 bases of the junction left unmatched. Germline V gives CDR1 DFQATT, CDR2 SNEGSKA (reference sequence). The CDR3 covers 16 residues. The CDR3 DNA is TGCAGTGCTAGTACACGTAGCGGGAGGGCCACAGATACGCAGTATTTT. Encoded protein: CSASTRSGRATDTQYF.

This clonotype was seen a handful of times. In DNA form, the CDR3 reads TGTGCCAGCAGTTACAGCTGGGGCTCCTACAATGAGCAGTTCTTC. Protein sequence: CASSYSWGSYNEQFF. The V call is TRBV27, the J call TRBJ2-1; D gene unclear. Germline-derived CDR1 and CDR2 are MNHEY and SMNVEV (reference sequence). Trimming took 4 bases from V and 0 from J, leaving 10 bases between them. CDR3 length: 15 amino acids.

This chain links TRBV7-2 with TRBJ2-1, with 10 bases that match TRBD2. Per germline, CDR1 SGHTA and CDR2 FQGNSA. The V and J ends lost 2 bases and 8 bases, in that order; junction bases with no gene match: 12. There are 17 residues in the CDR3. CDR3 sequence: CASSLPKTSGWGYEQFF. In nucleotides, the CDR3 is TGTGCCAGCAGCTTACCGAAGACTAGCGGGTGGGGCTATGAGCAGTTCTTC.

This clonotype was seen only a few times. The chain joins TRBV11-1 to TRBJ2-3, with 11 bases identical to TRBD1. The V and J ends lost 5 bases and 0 bases, in that order; junction bases with no gene match: 16. Germline loops: CDR1 SGHAT, CDR2 FQDESV (reference sequence). This CDR3 has 20 residues. In nucleotides, the CDR3 is TGTGCCAGCAGCACACCGGGACAGGGGGTATTTGGAGTGAGCACAGATACGCAGTATTTT. Translating it yields CASSTPGQGVFGVSTDTQYF.

The chain links TRBV12-3 or TRBV12-4 to TRBJ2-3; 14 bases fit TRBD2. Germline trimming cut 5 bases from V and 5 bases from J; bases unmatched to any gene: 9. This CDR3 has 17 residues. CDR3 sequence (DNA): TGTGCCAGCAGTGGGACTAGCGGGGGCCCCCCGGGAGATACGCAGTATTTT. This encodes CASSGTSGGPPGDTQYF.

V usage is TRBV28 and J usage is TRBJ2-7; 13 positions agree with TRBD2. Trimming cost V 6 bases and J 7 bases; bases outside gene matches: 12. CDR3 length equals 16 residues. Germline lookup yields CDR1 MDHEN and CDR2 SYDVKM. CDR3 bases: TGTGCCAGCAGCCACCGACGACTAGCGGGAGGAGAAGAGCAGTACTTC. Residues: CASSHRRLAGGEEQYF.

This clonotype was counted a few times. The rearrangement uses TRBV11-2 and TRBJ2-1; TRBD1 matches 9 bases. The V gene end was trimmed by 1 base and the J gene end by 4 bases; junction bases not matched to a gene: 8. The CDR3 is made up of 17 amino acids. Per germline, CDR1 SGHAT and CDR2 FQNNGV. The CDR3 sequence is CASSLVPGTGKYNEQFF. The CDR3 nucleotides read TGTGCCAGCAGCTTAGTTCCCGGGACAGGGAAATACAATGAGCAGTTCTTC. Variable domain in full (rest from reference TRBV11-2 and TRBJ2-1): EAGVAQSPRYKIIEKRQSVAFWCNPISGHATLYWYQQILGQGPKLLIQFQNNGVVDDSQLPKDRFSAERLKGVDSTLKIQPAKLEDSAVYLCASSLVPGTGKYNEQFFGPGTRLTVL.

In its sample, this clonotype was seen a few times. The chain combines TRBV6-2 or TRBV6-3 with TRBJ1-2; perhaps TRBD1 as D (5 bases). V was clipped by 0 bases and J by 4 bases, with 15 bases between them. CDR1 and CDR2 from the germline V gene are MNHEY and SVGEGT. The CDR3 consists of 16 residues. Here the CDR3 reads CASSYSRQPGGYGYTF. The CDR3 DNA follows: TGTGCCAGCAGTTACTCCCGACAACCCGGGGGCTATGGCTACACCTTC.

The chain employs TRBV30 and TRBJ2-3; 8 positions match TRBD2. The length of the CDR3 is 15 residues. V lost 0 bases and J lost 5; bases outside the gene matches: 7. Germline CDR1 is GTSNPN and CDR2 is SVGIG (reference sequence). The CDR3 protein is CAWSVEREGRDTQYF. In DNA form, the CDR3 reads TGTGCCTGGAGTGTTGAACGGGAGGGCCGAGATACGCAGTATTTT. Together with reference TRBV30 and TRBJ2-3, the CDR3 gives the full variable domain: SQTIHQWPATLVQPVGSPLSLECTVEGTSNPNLYWYRQAAGRGLQLLFYSVGIGQISSEVPQNLSASRPQDRQFILSSKKLLLSDSGFYLCAWSVEREGRDTQYFGPGTRLTVL.

The genes are TRBV7-2 and TRBJ1-2; TRBD1 matches 9 bases. Germline CDR1 is SGHTA and CDR2 is FQGNSA. The CDR3 runs 15 residues. J lost 0 bases, V lost 5 bases, and 4 bases had no gene match. Written as DNA, the CDR3 is TGTGCCAGCAGCAAGGACAGGGGAGCTAACTATGGCTACACCTTC. Its protein product is CASSKDRGANYGYTF. Looking up the rest from reference TRBV7-2 and TRBJ1-2 gives the full variable domain: GAGVSQSPSNKVTEKGKDVELRCDPISGHTALYWYRQSLGQGLEFLIYFQGNSAPDKSGLPSDRFSAERTGGSVSTLTIQRTQQEDSAVYLCASSKDRGANYGYTFGSGTRLTVV.

This clonotype has a handful of counts. V usage is TRBV12-3 or TRBV12-4 and J usage is TRBJ2-1; D gene ambiguous. The CDR3 runs 13 residues. V lost 7 bases and J 9 bases, leaving 16 bases between the germline ends. The CDR3 region is CASNQLSMAEQFF. In DNA, the CDR3 is TGTGCCAGCAACCAACTCTCAATGGCTGAGCAGTTCTTC.

This chain joins TRBV24-1 and TRBJ2-2; no reliable D call. V gave up 0 bases and J gave up 7 bases, with 5 bases separating them. Germline assignment: CDR1 KGHDR and CDR2 SFDVKD. CDR3 length equals 13 residues. CDR3: CATSDLLSGELFF. CDR3 bases: TGTGCCACCAGTGATTTGCTTAGCGGGGAGCTGTTTTTT.